A selection of T cell receptor beta chains follows, all from one sample in a study of vaccination effects on CD4 cells after COVID-19. Here immunoSEQ multiplex PCR was the method, and the copy in TCRdb shows in-frame clones only, minus some. The top ten clones hold around 25% of a sample with more than 12,000 clones, approximately 83% of them seen once. No antigens are known for them. Sequenced here: CD4+ T cells from PBMCs cultured with HCoV-NL63 spike peptides, sampled after COVID-19 vaccination. Receptors were obtained from a human donor who had a prior SARS-CoV-2 infection. CDR3s include the opening cysteine and the closing phenylalanine or tryptophan. A D gene is named only where the DNA matches it firmly. Only some rows state a clone size, as once, few, many or a class for expanded clones.

CASSLTGGAGAHEQFF,TGCGCCAGCAGCTTGACTGGGGGGGCGGGGGCGCATGAGCAGTTCTTC,TRBJ2-1,TRBV5-1,NA,NA
CASSYQDRSRAFF,TGTGCCAGCAGTTATCAGGACAGGTCTCGAGCTTTCTTT,TRBJ1-1,TRBV6-5,few,TRBD1
CASRTQRNQPQHF,TGTGCCAGTAGAACACAGCGCAATCAGCCCCAGCATTTT,TRBJ1-5,TRBV19,NA,NA
CSASGQGGQPQHF,TGCAGCGCCTCCGGACAGGGGGGTCAGCCCCAGCATTTT,TRBJ1-5,TRBV29-1,NA,TRBD1
CASSQTRTGINYGYTF,TGCGCCAGCAGCCAAACCCGGACAGGGATAAACTATGGCTACACCTTC,TRBJ1-2,TRBV4-1,NA,TRBD1
CASSLEGFGRFQETQYF,TGTGCCAGCAGCTTGGAAGGTTTTGGGAGATTCCAAGAGACCCAGTACTTC,TRBJ2-5,TRBV5-8,NA,NA
CASGRMLADSYEQYF,TGTGCCAGCGGAAGGATGCTAGCGGACTCCTACGAGCAGTACTTC,TRBJ2-7,TRBV6-5,NA,TRBD2
CASGLVLGRGWDGYTF,TGTGCTAGTGGTTTGGTACTCGGTCGGGGATGGGATGGCTACACCTTC,TRBJ1-2,TRBV12-5,NA,NA
CAISESYTGVTTYEQYF,TGTGCCATCAGTGAATCTTATACAGGGGTTACCACCTACGAGCAGTACTTC,TRBJ2-7,TRBV10-3,NA,TRBD1
CASSVLGSGGAGDTQYF,TGTGCCAGCAGCGTCCTTGGGAGCGGGGGGGCCGGGGATACGCAGTATTTT,TRBJ2-3,TRBV9,NA,TRBD2
CASSPRAGSGELFF,TGTGCCAGCAGCCCCAGGGCGGGCAGCGGGGAGCTGTTTTTT,TRBJ2-2,TRBV7-9,NA,NA
CASSPGMYRAFF,TGTGCCAGTAGCCCAGGAATGTACAGAGCTTTCTTT,TRBJ1-1,TRBV19,NA,NA
CASEGRGHGVF,TGTGCCAGCGAAGGGAGGGGACACGGGGTCTTC,TRBJ2-1,TRBV2,NA,NA
CASSLGLWLAENTGELFF,TGTGCCAGCAGCTTAGGTTTATGGCTAGCGGAGAACACCGGGGAGCTGTTTTTT,TRBJ2-2,TRBV11-3,NA,TRBD2
CASSLTGSGGYNEQFF,TGTGCCAGCAGCTTAACTGGTAGCGGGGGATACAATGAGCAGTTCTTC,TRBJ2-1,TRBV7-3,NA,TRBD2
CASSLASTDTQYF,TGTGCCAGCAGCTTAGCGTCCACAGATACGCAGTATTTT,TRBJ2-3,TRBV7-9,few,NA
CASSLGGTSNEQFF,TGTGCCAGCAGCTTAGGGGGCACTTCCAATGAGCAGTTCTTC,TRBJ2-1,TRBV11-3,NA,NA
CASSPPGQGFFYTF,TGTGCCAGCAGTCCCCCGGGACAGGGTTTTTTCTACACCTTC,TRBJ1-2,TRBV27,NA,TRBD1
CASSQDANTQYF,TGCGCCAGCAGCCAAGATGCTAATACGCAGTATTTT,TRBJ2-3,TRBV4-3,NA,NA
CASSEGQGEQPQHF,TGTGCCAGCAGTGAAGGGCAGGGGGAGCAGCCCCAGCATTTT,TRBJ1-5,TRBV2,NA,TRBD1
CASSQDSLTSGLYNEQFF,TGTGCCAGCAGCCAAGACTCGTTGACTAGCGGACTTTACAATGAGCAGTTCTTC,TRBJ2-1,TRBV14,NA,TRBD2
CASSLAGRQETQYF,TGTGCCAGCAGCTTGGCAGGCAGACAAGAGACCCAGTACTTC,TRBJ2-5,TRBV5-4,few,NA
CASRGLAGAIEQFF,TGTGCCAGTAGGGGACTAGCGGGAGCCATTGAGCAGTTCTTC,TRBJ2-1,TRBV19,once,TRBD2
CASSVGLTQETQYF,TGTGCCAGCAGCGTAGGGCTAACCCAAGAGACCCAGTACTTC,TRBJ2-5,TRBV9,NA,NA
CASSLDGGGYEQYF,TGCGCCAGCAGCTTGGACGGGGGCGGCTACGAGCAGTACTTC,TRBJ2-7,TRBV5-1,NA,NA
CASGLVLAGTDTQYF,TGTGCTAGTGGTTTGGTACTTGCGGGCACAGATACGCAGTATTTT,TRBJ2-3,TRBV12-5,few,NA
CASSLGARNTEAFF,TGTGCCAGCAGCTTAGGGGCAAGGAACACTGAAGCTTTCTTT,TRBJ1-1,TRBV7-8,NA,NA
CASSLGASVPVNEQFF,TGTGCCAGCAGCTTAGGGGCCAGCGTCCCAGTCAATGAGCAGTTCTTC,TRBJ2-1,TRBV7-2,NA,NA
CASSYRDRGLETQYF,TGTGCCAGCAGTTACCGGGACAGGGGTTTAGAGACCCAGTACTTC,TRBJ2-5,TRBV6-5,NA,TRBD1
CASSVAGGSLEDTQYF,TGTGCCAGCAGCGTGGCGGGGGGCAGCCTTGAAGATACGCAGTATTTT,TRBJ2-3,TRBV9,NA,TRBD2
CASSLGTSGSYEQYF,TGCGCCAGCAGCTTGGGGACTAGCGGGTCCTACGAGCAGTACTTC,TRBJ2-7,TRBV5-1,NA,TRBD2
CASTPGSTEAFF,TGTGCCAGCACCCCAGGGTCCACTGAAGCTTTCTTT,TRBJ1-1,TRBV2,NA,NA